This T cell receptor (beta chain) was observed in a study of blood T cells in healthy people across ages. V lost 1 base, J lost 2 bases, and 3 bases stayed unmatched. The germline V gene has CDR1 LGHDT and CDR2 YNNKEL (reference sequence). The CDR3 contains 15 residues. Samples had at least 6 million PBMCs isolated from them. This clonotype was seen more than once but under ten times. Its antigen is undetermined. Through a sample-barcoded 5' primer and a J-beta primer mix, a second PCR was run for roughly 7 to 12 cycles. TCRdb recomputed calls from the 5' RACE reads with MiXCR, one row per CDR3 protein. Of 550,000 to 800,000 distinct CDR3 sequences in the sample, approximately 21% were seen once. Study-level points and caveats: Underestimates were what the diversity estimates from one million T cells were considered to be. A roughly linear age-dependent decrease characterized TCR beta diversity per million T cells.

The rearrangement joins TRBV3-1 to TRBJ2-3; TRBD1 agrees at 7 bases. The TCR originated in an older man in good health. Material for sequencing was blood. The CDR3 bases are TGTGCCAGCAGCCAAGGGGGACAGACCACAGATACGCAGTATTTT. It encodes CASSQGGQTTDTQYF.